The 23 T cell receptor beta chains below all came from one sample that was sequenced in a study of T cell repertoires in cytomegalovirus infection. Their antigen targets remain unknown. TCRdb fed the reads into MiXCR, producing one record per CDR3 protein. Here the sample spans 250,000 to 300,000 distinct CDR3 sequences, about 20% being singletons. The specimen was cultured PBMCs, collected from culture after CMV antigen stimulation. The source is a human donor in good health (CMV status not recorded). Some clones in this sample may be carry-over from other donors' samples.

This chain connects TRBV28 to TRBJ2-1; 14 nucleotides match TRBD2. This CDR3 comprises 16 residues. The V segment lost 6 bases and the J segment 4 bases; nucleotides outside the gene matches: 5. Germline CDR1 is MDHEN and CDR2 is SYDVKM. DNA for the CDR3: TGTGCCAGCAGCGGACTAGCGGGGGGCATGTACAATGAGCAGTTCTTC. Translating gives CASSGLAGGMYNEQFF.

This clonotype was counted between two and nine times. The rearrangement uses TRBV12-3 or TRBV12-4 and TRBJ2-1; D remains unclear. Trimming stripped 8 bases from V and 7 bases from J, with 6 bases between. The CDR3 spans 10 residues. CDR3 in amino acids: CASGDNEQFF. CDR3 coding DNA: TGTGCCAGCGGGGATAATGAGCAGTTCTTC.

This clonotype was recorded a few times. The CDR3 spells CASSESGLTGGELFF. CDR3 in DNA: TGTGCCAGCAGTGAATCGGGACTAACGGGCGGGGAGCTGTTTTTT. The chain has TRBV6-4 and TRBJ2-2; TRBD2 aligns across 7 bases. With 3 bases clipped from V and 7 bases from J, the junction kept 8 bases outside the gene matches. The CDR3 is 15 amino acids. Germline V gene data show CDR1 as MRHNA and CDR2 as SNTAGT.

This clonotype occurred a few times. The genes are TRBV6-1 and TRBJ1-5, with TRBD1 identical over 7 bases. The germline V gene encodes CDR1 MNHNS and CDR2 SASEGT. Trimming took 4 bases from V and 0 from J; bases not matched to a gene: 3. This CDR3 has 15 amino acids. CDR3 nucleotides: TGTGCCAGCAGTGGGGGACAGCATAGCAATCAGCCCCAGCATTTT. Translating gives CASSGGQHSNQPQHF.

There are a few counts of this clonotype. The V and J genes are TRBV10-3 and TRBJ1-1; D remains ambiguous. The CDR3 runs to 14 residues. V lost 3 bases and J lost 0, with 8 bases in between. Germline V lookup: CDR1 ENHRY, CDR2 SYGVKD. In nucleotides, the CDR3 is TGTGCCATCAGTGATTTAGGGCTGAACACTGAAGCTTTCTTT. Its protein product is CAISDLGLNTEAFF.

This rearrangement joins TRBV6-2 or TRBV6-3 to TRBJ2-1, with TRBD2 matching 8 bases. After removal of 4 bases from V and 8 bases from J, the junction contained 10 bases not matched to a gene. CDR1 and CDR2 (germline): MNHEY, SVGEGT. The CDR3 has 15 residues. The CDR3 DNA sequence: TGTGCCAGCAGTTCTCCGGGACTAGGAGTCGATGAGCAGTTCTTC. It codes for CASSSPGLGVDEQFF.

This clonotype was observed a handful of times. This chain connects TRBV20-1 to TRBJ2-4, with a tentative D call TRBD1 (6 bases). Between the trimmed V and J ends, which lost 5 bases and 0 bases, there was a span of 11 bases. The CDR3 covers 14 residues. Germline assignment: CDR1 DFQATT and CDR2 SNEGSKA (reference sequence). CDR3 sequence reads: CSAGSGVAKNIQYF. The CDR3 DNA reads as TGCAGTGCTGGGTCAGGGGTAGCCAAAAACATTCAGTACTTC.

CDR3 in DNA: TGTGCCAGCGGGTATCAGCGGGGGAGACAAGAGACCCAGTACTTC. Translation gives CASGYQRGRQETQYF. The chain has TRBV7-2 and TRBJ2-5; 8 bases fit TRBD2. This CDR3 region has 15 residues. V lost 8 bases to trimming and J lost 2 bases; unmatched junction nucleotides: 10. Germline CDR1 is SGHTA and CDR2 is FQGNSA.

Comment on this clonotype: An end of the junction differs from the germline gene, which may be a read error. The chain has TRBV6-2 or TRBV6-3 and TRBJ1-1; TRBD1 matches at 8 bases. This CDR3 comprises 13 residues. Germline V gene data show CDR1 as MNHEY and CDR2 as SVGEGT. This chain's CDR3 is CASSYSDRGPFGF. For the CDR3, the DNA is TGTGCCAGCAGTTATTCCGACAGGGGACCTTTTGGCTTT.

The rearrangement joins TRBV28 to TRBJ2-3, with TRBD1 matching 7 bases. The J segment lost 2 bases and the V segment lost 5 bases, leaving 16 bases of the junction unmatched. CDR3 length: 18 residues. Germline V CDR1 and CDR2: MDHEN, SYDVKM. CDR3 bases: TGTGCCAGCAGTGACCTTCTCCGGGACAGCATTTTCACAGATACGCAGTATTTT. Its protein product is CASSDLLRDSIFTDTQYF.

A few counts support this clonotype. CDR3 bases: TGCGCCACCCGAACCGGGACTAGCGGGAGGGCCCTTGAGCAGTTCTTC. It translates to CATRTGTSGRALEQFF. The rearrangement links TRBV5-1 to TRBJ2-1; 16 bases fit TRBD2. Trimming took 9 bases from V and 9 from J; bases not matched to a gene: 12. The CDR3 totals 16 residues. Germline V gene data show CDR1 as SGHRS and CDR2 as YFSETQ.

This clonotype was detected a few times. The rearrangement joins TRBV6-1 to TRBJ1-1; D gene ambiguous. Germline loops: CDR1 MNHNS, CDR2 SASEGT. The CDR3 loop spans 13 amino acids. Between the trimmed V and J ends, which lost 3 bases and 2 bases, there was a span of 7 bases. CDR3 residues: CASSDGFNTEAFF. The DNA of the CDR3 is TGTGCCAGCAGTGACGGCTTTAACACTGAAGCTTTCTTT.

The chain carries TRBV5-1 and TRBJ1-1; D is undetermined. The CDR3 totals 12 residues. The germline V gene encodes CDR1 SGHRS and CDR2 YFSETQ. Trimming removed 4 bases from V and 6 bases from J, with 10 bases in between. CDR3: CASSPEGAEAFF. The CDR3 coding sequence is TGCGCCAGCAGCCCGGAAGGTGCTGAAGCTTTCTTT. Looking up the rest from reference TRBV5-1 and TRBJ1-1 gives the full variable domain: KAGVTQTPRYLIKTRGQQVTLSCSPISGHRSVSWYQQTPGQGLQFLFEYFSETQRNKGNFPGRFSGRQFSNSRSEMNVSTLELGDSALYLCASSPEGAEAFFGQGTRLTVV.

The table lists this clonotype with a few counts. The chain joins TRBV7-2 to TRBJ2-3; 9 nucleotides align to TRBD2. The trim removed 2 bases at V and 1 base at J, leaving 16 bases unmatched. The CDR3 covers 20 residues. Germline V CDR1 and CDR2: SGHTA, FQGNSA. The CDR3 DNA sequence: TGTGCCAGCAGCTTACCGGGCCAAAGCGGGAGGCGAGGGGGCACAGATACGCAGTATTTT. The encoded protein is CASSLPGQSGRRGGTDTQYF.

Ten or more counts support this clonotype. The chain employs TRBV7-9 and TRBJ2-4; D is unclear. The CDR3 runs 16 residues. V was clipped by 0 bases and J by 1 base, with 10 bases between them. Germline loops: CDR1 SEHNR, CDR2 FQNEAQ (reference sequence). CDR3 amino acids: CASSLARVFAKNIQYF. The CDR3 nucleotides are TGTGCCAGCAGCTTAGCTAGGGTTTTTGCCAAAAACATTCAGTACTTC.

In its sample, this clonotype was seen many times. The chain employs TRBV7-2 and TRBJ1-2; D is unresolved. CDR3 length: 20 residues. V shed 4 bases and J shed 3 bases, with 30 bases lying between them. The germline V gene has CDR1 SGHTA and CDR2 FQGNSA. The CDR3 coding sequence is TGTGCCAGCAGCTCGATACCTCAGAGGTCACTGATACATATCTACTATGGCTACACCTTC. Encoded protein: CASSSIPQRSLIHIYYGYTF.

This clonotype showed up many times. The chain recombines TRBV6-2 or TRBV6-3 with TRBJ2-7, with 15 bases identical to TRBD2. After removal of 10 bases from V and 1 base from J, the junction contained 8 bases not matched to a gene. The CDR3 length is 16 residues. Germline assignment: CDR1 MNHEY and CDR2 SVGEGT. The CDR3 protein is CATDRGLAGGSYEQYV. Written as DNA, the CDR3 is TGTGCCACCGACCGGGGACTAGCGGGAGGTTCCTACGAGCAGTACGTC.

This clonotype was observed a few times. The chain carries TRBV27 and TRBJ2-7; the match to TRBD1 covers 8 bases. Germline CDR1 MNHEY, CDR2 SMNVEV (reference sequence). This CDR3 spans 13 amino acids. The V segment lost 2 bases and the J segment 3 bases; nucleotides outside the gene matches: 0. CDR3 region: CASSLGTGYEQYV. Written as DNA, the CDR3 is TGTGCCAGCAGTTTAGGGACAGGCTACGAGCAGTACGTC.

This clonotype was detected only a few times. The chain joins TRBV30 to TRBJ1-1; 8 bases fit TRBD1. The germline V gene has CDR1 GTSNPN and CDR2 SVGIG (reference sequence). V lost 4 bases to trimming and J lost 5 bases; unmatched junction nucleotides: 3. The CDR3 consists of 12 residues. This CDR3 reads CAWIGDRTEAFF. The CDR3 DNA sequence: TGTGCCTGGATAGGGGACAGGACTGAAGCTTTCTTT.

The table lists this clonotype with many counts. CDR3 loop: CASSSGQVNTEAFF. CDR3 bases: TGTGCCAGCAGCTCCGGACAGGTGAACACTGAAGCTTTCTTT. V and J are TRBV7-2 and TRBJ1-1; 7 positions agree with TRBD1. This CDR3 spans 14 amino acids. Looked up from germline, CDR1 is SGHTA and CDR2 is FQGNSA. Losses at the gene ends were 4 bases for V and 0 bases for J; bases not matched to a gene: 2.

The gene calls are TRBV5-6 and TRBJ1-2; 8 nucleotides align to TRBD1. CDR3 length: 12 amino acids. V was clipped by 4 bases and J by 8 bases; unmatched bases: 4. CDR1 and CDR2 (germline): SGHDT, YYEEEE. The CDR3 nucleotides read TGTGCCAGCAGCCCGGGACAGGAAGGCTACACCTTC. Amino acid sequence: CASSPGQEGYTF.

Turning to this clonotype: A single base separates this from a much larger clone, so it may be a read error. J is TRBJ2-5 and V is TRBV12-3 or TRBV12-4, with D possibly matching TRBD2 (6 bases). V was cut by 5 bases and J by 1 base, with 14 bases left in between. This CDR3 region has 15 residues. The CDR3, as DNA: TGTGCCAGCAGTCCCCGGAGGAGGGCCCAAGAGACCCAGTACTTC. Protein product: CASSPRRRAQETQYF.

This clonotype has only one observation. The chain joins TRBV2 to TRBJ1-4; D gene unclear. The CDR3 runs 14 residues. V lost 7 bases to trimming and J lost 6 bases, with 15 bases between them. Germline CDR1 and CDR2: SNHLY and FYNNEI. CDR3 region: CASKPGLVDEKLFF. CDR3 in DNA: TGTGCCAGCAAACCGGGATTGGTAGATGAAAAACTGTTTTTT.